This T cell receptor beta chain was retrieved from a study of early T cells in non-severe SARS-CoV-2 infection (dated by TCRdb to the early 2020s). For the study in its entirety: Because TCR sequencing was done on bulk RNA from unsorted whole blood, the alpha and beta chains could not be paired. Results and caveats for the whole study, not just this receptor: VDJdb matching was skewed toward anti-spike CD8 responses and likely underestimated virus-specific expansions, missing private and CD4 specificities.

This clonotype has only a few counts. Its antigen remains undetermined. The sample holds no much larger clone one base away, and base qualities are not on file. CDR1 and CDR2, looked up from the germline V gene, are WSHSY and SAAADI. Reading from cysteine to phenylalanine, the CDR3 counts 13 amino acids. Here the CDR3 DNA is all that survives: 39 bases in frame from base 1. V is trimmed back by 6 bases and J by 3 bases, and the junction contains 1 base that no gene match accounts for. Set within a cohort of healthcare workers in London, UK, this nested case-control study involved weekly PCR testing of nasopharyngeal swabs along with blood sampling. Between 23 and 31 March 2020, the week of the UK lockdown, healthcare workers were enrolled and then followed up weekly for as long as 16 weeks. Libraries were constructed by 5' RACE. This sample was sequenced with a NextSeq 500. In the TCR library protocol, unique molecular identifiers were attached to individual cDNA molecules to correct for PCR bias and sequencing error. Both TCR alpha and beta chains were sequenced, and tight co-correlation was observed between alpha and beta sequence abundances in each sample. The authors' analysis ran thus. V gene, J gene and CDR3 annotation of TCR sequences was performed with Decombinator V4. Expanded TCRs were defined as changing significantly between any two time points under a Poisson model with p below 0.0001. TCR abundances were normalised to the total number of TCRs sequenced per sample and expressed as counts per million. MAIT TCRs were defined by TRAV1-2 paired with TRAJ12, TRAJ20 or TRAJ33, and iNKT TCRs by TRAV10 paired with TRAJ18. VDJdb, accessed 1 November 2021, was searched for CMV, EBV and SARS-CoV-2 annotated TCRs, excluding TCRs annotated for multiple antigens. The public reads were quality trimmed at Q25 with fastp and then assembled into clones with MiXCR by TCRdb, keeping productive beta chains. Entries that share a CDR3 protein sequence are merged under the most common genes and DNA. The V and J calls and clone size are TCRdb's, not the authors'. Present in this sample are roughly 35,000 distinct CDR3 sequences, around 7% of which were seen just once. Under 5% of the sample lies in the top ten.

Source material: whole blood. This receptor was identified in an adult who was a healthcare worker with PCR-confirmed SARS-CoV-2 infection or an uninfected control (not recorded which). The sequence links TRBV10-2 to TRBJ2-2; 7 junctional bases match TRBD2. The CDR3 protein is CASRLADTGELFF. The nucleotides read TGCGCCAGCAGGCTAGCGGACACCGGGGAGCTGTTTTTT.